A selection of T cell receptor beta chains follows, all from one sample in a study of a mutant IDH1 vaccine in newly diagnosed glioma. These TCRs are of unknown antigen specificity. Profiled with immunoSEQ multiplex PCR; TCRdb holds only in-frame clones, not every one. The profile shows fewer than 65,000 clones, over 70% of them singletons. The sequenced sample was PBMCs, obtained from a glioma patient whose treatment included an IDH1 peptide vaccine. Every receptor here comes from a man aged 50 to 59 with glioma. The CDR3 runs from the conserved cysteine through the conserved F or W. The D gene is left open where the match is weak. Clone sizes are given selectively: once, few, many, or a class where the clone is expanded.

d_gene,v_gene,abundance,j_gene,len,CDR3aa,CDR3nt
NA,TRBV7-8,NA,TRBJ2-7,14,CASSLPGISYEQYF,TGTGCCAGCAGCTTACCAGGGATCTCCTACGAGCAGTACTTC
NA,TRBV19,NA,TRBJ1-3,16,CASSGGRFHSGNTIYF,TGTGCCAGTAGTGGGGGACGCTTTCACTCTGGAAACACCATATATTTT
NA,TRBV5-6,NA,TRBJ2-1,16,CASSSLRAGENNEQFF,TGTGCCAGCAGCTCGCTAAGAGCGGGTGAGAACAATGAGCAGTTCTTC
TRBD1,TRBV6-1,NA,TRBJ2-5,15,CASSEAVGQGETQYF,TGTGCCAGCAGTGAAGCAGTCGGACAGGGGGAGACCCAGTACTTC
NA,TRBV18,once,TRBJ2-7,15,CASSPLQVPTHEQYF,TGTGCCAGCTCACCCTTGCAGGTCCCCACCCACGAGCAGTACTTC
NA,TRBV6-6,NA,TRBJ2-5,14,CASSFLGPGETQYF,TGTGCCAGCAGTTTCCTGGGACCTGGGGAGACCCAGTACTTC
NA,TRBV5-6,once,TRBJ2-1,12,CASSRRRNEQFF,TGTGCCAGCAGCCGCCGTCGTAATGAGCAGTTCTTC
NA,TRBV19,NA,TRBJ2-7,13,CASSIARGGEQYF,TGTGCCAGTAGTATAGCCCGGGGAGGCGAGCAGTACTTC
NA,TRBV20-1,NA,TRBJ2-7,11,CSAVANYEQYF,TGCAGTGCTGTCGCAAACTACGAGCAGTACTTC
NA,TRBV15,NA,TRBJ1-4,17,CATSKTGWGPEGEKLFF,TGTGCCACCAGCAAAACGGGTTGGGGCCCCGAGGGAGAAAAACTGTTTTTT
NA,TRBV30,NA,TRBJ2-2,15,CAWSVGRVSTGELFF,TGTGCCTGGAGTGTAGGCAGGGTGAGCACCGGGGAGCTGTTTTTT